The 20 T cell receptor beta chains presented below share a single source sample, sequenced in a study of T cell responses to AZD1222 COVID-19 vaccine. The method was immunoSEQ multiplex PCR; TCRdb's version includes in-frame clones alone and lacks a portion of them. The sample yields 100,000 to 120,000 clones, roughly nine tenths seen once. Specimen: peripheral blood, collected on day 0 of AZD1222 vaccination. These receptors came from an adult in good health.

This clone has only a few counts. V is TRBV11-2 and J is TRBJ2-2; 11 nucleotides align to TRBD1. The CDR3 length is 16 residues. Germline V gene data show CDR1 as SGHAT and CDR2 as FQNNGV. With 5 bases clipped from V and 6 bases from J, the junction kept 8 bases outside the gene matches. CDR3 region: CASSPWDRGKSGELFF. CDR3 nucleotide sequence: TGTGCCAGCAGCCCCTGGGACAGGGGGAAGTCCGGGGAGCTGTTTTTT.

The V call is TRBV5-6, the J call TRBJ1-1; a weak D match, TRBD1 (6 bases). The germline V gene has CDR1 SGHDT and CDR2 YYEEEE. CDR3 length: 16 amino acids. V lost 4 bases and J lost 1, with 17 bases in between. The CDR3 sequence is CASSRWFRGPNTEAFF. As DNA, the CDR3 is TGTGCCAGCAGCCGTTGGTTCCGGGGGCCGAACACTGAAGCTTTCTTT.

There are a few counts of this clone. The CDR3 here is CASSTTGGRNQPQHF. The DNA for the CDR3 is TGTGCCAGCAGCACGACAGGGGGCCGTAATCAGCCCCAGCATTTT. The chain combines TRBV6-2 or TRBV6-3 with TRBJ1-5; 10 nucleotides match TRBD1. The CDR3 loop spans 15 amino acids. The germline CDR1 and CDR2 sequences are MNHEY and SVGEGT. V was clipped by 6 bases and J by 4 bases; unmatched bases: 6.

This chain connects TRBV5-4 to TRBJ2-7; 14 bases match TRBD2. The junction had 6 bases not matched to a gene; V was cut back by 3 bases and J by 4 bases. The CDR3 length is 16 residues. CDR1 and CDR2 (germline): SGHNT, YYREEE (reference sequence). CDR3 amino acids: CASSSGLAGAKYEQYF. The CDR3 nucleotides read TGTGCCAGCAGCTCGGGACTAGCGGGAGCTAAGTACGAGCAGTACTTC.

V gene TRBV7-2 combines with J gene TRBJ1-2; TRBD1 agrees at 12 bases. V lost 6 bases and J lost 7; bases outside the gene matches: 12. The CDR3 is 16 residues long. Germline V gene lookup returns CDR1 SGHTA and CDR2 FQGNSA. The CDR3 DNA is TGTGCCAGCAGACCATGGCCGGGACAGGGGGCGCGTGGCTACACCTTC. This encodes CASRPWPGQGARGYTF.

The chain carries TRBV28 and TRBJ1-5, with TRBD1 identical over 11 bases. Per the germline V gene, CDR1 is MDHEN and CDR2 is SYDVKM. CDR3 size: 17 residues. Trimming cost V 4 bases and J 1 base; bases outside gene matches: 6. The CDR3 here is CASSSYGQGASNQPQHF. Written as DNA, the CDR3 is TGTGCCAGCAGTTCATACGGACAGGGGGCGAGCAATCAGCCCCAGCATTTT.

The table lists this clone with a count of one. This chain uses TRBV7-2 with TRBJ1-4, with 9 bases aligning to TRBD1. With V trimmed by 6 bases and J by 1 base, 3 bases remained unmatched. CDR3 size: 15 residues. Germline CDR1 reads SGHTA; CDR2 reads FQGNSA. The chain's CDR3 is CASRQDRGTNEKLFF. Here the CDR3 DNA reads TGTGCCAGCAGACAGGACAGGGGAACTAATGAAAAACTGTTTTTT.

This chain joins TRBV7-2 and TRBJ1-1; weak D call: TRBD1 (5 bases). The CDR3 runs 13 residues. Trimming stripped 7 bases from V and 2 bases from J, with 11 bases between. The germline V gene has CDR1 SGHTA and CDR2 FQGNSA. The CDR3 DNA reads as TGTGCCAGCAAGGAGCAGGGTAACACTGAAGCTTTCTTT. Amino acid sequence: CASKEQGNTEAFF.

The chain carries TRBV6-6 and TRBJ1-4, with D uncertain. Per the germline V gene, CDR1 is MNHNY and CDR2 is SVGAGI (reference sequence). There are 14 residues in the CDR3. V lost 6 bases and J 7 bases, leaving 15 bases between the germline ends. The CDR3 reads CASSLVQELEKLFF. In DNA, the CDR3 is TGTGCCAGCAGCTTGGTCCAGGAACTTGAAAAACTGTTTTTT.

The rearrangement uses TRBV13 and TRBJ1-1; TRBD1 agrees at 7 bases. The V gene's germline CDR1 is PRHDT and CDR2 FYEKMQ (reference sequence). CDR3 size: 14 residues. Trimming at V came to 2 bases and at J to 6 bases, leaving 6 bases not matched to a gene. The CDR3 sequence is CASSLSDRVSEAFF. As DNA, the CDR3 is TGTGCCAGCAGCTTATCTGACAGGGTCTCTGAAGCTTTCTTT.

This CDR3 is CATSRDLVSRGLNEQFF. The DNA for the CDR3 is TGTGCCACCAGCAGAGATTTAGTTTCCCGGGGCCTCAATGAGCAGTTCTTC. The V call is TRBV15, the J call TRBJ2-1; D assignment may be TRBD1 or TRBD2 (5 bases each). CDR1 and CDR2 from the germline V gene are LNHNV and YYDKDF (reference sequence). Trimming pared 0 bases from V and 6 bases from J, leaving 18 bases between. This CDR3 has 17 amino acids.

CDR3: CASSQVSGIFNEQFF. CDR3 nucleotides: TGTGCCAGCAGCCAAGTGAGCGGGATTTTTAATGAGCAGTTCTTC. This chain links TRBV3-1 (or the pseudogene TRBV3-2) with TRBJ2-1; 7 nucleotides agree with TRBD2. Trimming took 1 base from V and 7 from J; bases not matched to a gene: 7. Germline V gives CDR1 LGHDT, CDR2 YNNKEL (reference sequence). The CDR3 length is 15 residues.

The chain has TRBV24-1 and TRBJ1-5; weak D call: TRBD1 (5 bases). The CDR3 is made up of 13 amino acids. Germline loops: CDR1 KGHDR, CDR2 SFDVKD. V lost 5 bases and J 6 bases, leaving 10 bases between the germline ends. The CDR3 sequence: CATSVDSIQPQHF. The CDR3 DNA sequence: TGTGCCACCAGTGTCGACAGTATTCAGCCCCAGCATTTT.

This chain joins TRBV12-5 and TRBJ2-5; 10 bases are a match to TRBD1. The CDR3 consists of 13 residues. Looked up from germline, CDR1 is LGHNT and CDR2 is FRNRAP. V was pared by 6 bases and J by 4 bases, with 2 bases of the junction left unmatched. The CDR3 spells CASGRDRGETQYF. CDR3 nucleotides: TGTGCTAGTGGGAGGGACAGGGGAGAGACCCAGTACTTC.

The chain uses TRBV19 and TRBJ1-4, with TRBD1 identical over 8 bases. The CDR3 totals 14 residues. V lost 9 bases and J lost 4; bases outside the gene matches: 7. Per the germline V gene, CDR1 is LNHDA and CDR2 is SQIVND (reference sequence). As DNA, the CDR3 is TGTGCCAGCCAGGGGGCAGCCGGTAATGAAAAACTGTTTTTT. The encoded protein is CASQGAAGNEKLFF.

The V and J genes are TRBV6-6 and TRBJ1-6; 7 positions match TRBD1. The germline V gene encodes CDR1 MNHNY and CDR2 SVGAGI (reference sequence). The CDR3 loop spans 15 amino acids. The ends lost 7 bases at V and 9 bases at J; junction bases unmatched: 12. The CDR3 loop is CASNRQGGVGSPLHF. In DNA form, the CDR3 reads TGTGCCAGCAATAGACAGGGTGGCGTAGGTTCACCCCTCCACTTT.

The genes are TRBV28 and TRBJ1-5; D possibly corresponds to TRBD1 (6 bases). CDR3 size: 16 residues. V was trimmed by 5 bases and J by 3 bases, leaving 17 bases between them. Germline-derived CDR1 and CDR2 are MDHEN and SYDVKM. The CDR3 loop reads CASSLRQAYFNQPQHF. The CDR3 DNA reads TGTGCCAGCAGTCTTCGACAGGCTTACTTCAATCAGCCCCAGCATTTT.

The rearrangement links TRBV5-6 to TRBJ1-5; a weak D match, TRBD1 (5 bases). Trimming cost V 4 bases and J 0 bases, with 11 bases left between them. The CDR3 consists of 15 residues. Looked up from germline, CDR1 is SGHDT and CDR2 is YYEEEE. DNA for the CDR3: TGTGCCAGCAGCCTGGGGCGTTTTAGCAATCAGCCCCAGCATTTT. Its protein is CASSLGRFSNQPQHF.

V usage is TRBV5-5 and J usage is TRBJ1-6; TRBD1 is a possible D gene (5 bases). In germline, CDR1 is SGHKS, CDR2 YYEKEE (reference sequence). This CDR3 is built from 16 residues. V gave up 4 bases and J gave up 5 bases, with 16 bases separating them. CDR3 sequence reads: CASSLTEYTNNSPLHF. CDR3 nucleotide sequence: TGTGCCAGCAGCCTGACAGAGTATACTAATAATTCACCCCTCCACTTT. Complete variable domain (other parts from reference TRBV5-5 and TRBJ1-6): DAGVTQSPTHLIKTRGQQVTLRCSPISGHKSVSWYQQVLGQGPQFIFQYYEKEERGRGNFPDRFSARQFPNYSSELNVNALLLGDSALYLCASSLTEYTNNSPLHFGNGTRLTVT.

The J gene is TRBJ2-1, the V gene TRBV7-3; no definite D call. The germline V gene has CDR1 SGHTA and CDR2 FQGTGA. The V end lost 5 bases, the J end lost 6 bases, and 8 bases lay between the germline ends. The CDR3 covers 12 residues. The CDR3 DNA reads TGTGCCAGCAGCCTCTCGTTCAATGAGCAGTTCTTC. It encodes CASSLSFNEQFF.